The rows below give T cell receptor beta chains drawn from one sample of a study of blood T cell repertoires in COVID-19. Only in-frame clones appear in the TCRdb table, and some are missing; sequencing was by immunoSEQ multiplex PCR. The sample consists of about 120,000 clones, roughly 87% of them appearing once. What was sequenced was peripheral blood. All receptors come from a human donor in a cohort sampled during active COVID-19. CDR3s leave out the opening cysteine and the closing phenylalanine or tryptophan. Each record gives: CDR3 protein, J gene, V gene, D gene. D genes are given only for firm matches.

ASSQPGSSGTNTGELF,TRBJ2-2,TRBV14,TRBD2
ASSIGGSGIFYTGELF,TRBJ2-2,TRBV19,TRBD2
ASTRDIRQPQH,TRBJ1-5,TRBV19,.
AITDPPGISYGYT,TRBJ1-2,TRBV6-5,.
ASSPRQGPRTYEQY,TRBJ2-7,TRBV19,TRBD1
ASTGAGNTIY,TRBJ1-3,TRBV12-3/TRBV12-4,.
ASSLRGLMSSHEQY,TRBJ2-7,TRBV11-2,.
AWSTGTVDGYT,TRBJ1-2,TRBV30,TRBD1
ASSAHRNTEAF,TRBJ1-1,TRBV19,.
ASSYSHQNYEQY,TRBJ2-7,TRBV6-5,.
ASSSSSVTDTQY,TRBJ2-3,TRBV7-6,.
ASSIGAGTAKSF,TRBJ1-1,TRBV19,TRBD1
ATSDLTGGYGYT,TRBJ1-2,TRBV24-1,TRBD1
ASSTTGGQKNYEQY,TRBJ2-7,TRBV11-3,TRBD1
ASSSFAPTGGRETQY,TRBJ2-5,TRBV5-5,TRBD2
ASSRSGSTKNIQY,TRBJ2-4,TRBV28,.
ASSPVLAQETQY,TRBJ2-5,TRBV18,.
ATSDRQSSGRALDTGELF,TRBJ2-2,TRBV24-1,TRBD2
ASSIRWGSGYEQY,TRBJ2-7,TRBV19,.
ASSEGTGDRADTQY,TRBJ2-3,TRBV6-1,TRBD1
ASRVRDRNSYNEQF,TRBJ2-1,TRBV6-6,TRBD1
ASRWGGANEKLF,TRBJ1-4,TRBV5-8,.
ASSLKVAGGVDEQF,TRBJ2-1,TRBV7-3,TRBD2
ASHKDRIYGYT,TRBJ1-2,TRBV28,TRBD1
ASSHRQGAGEQY,TRBJ2-7,TRBV4-2,TRBD1
ASSPGLRGGYEQY,TRBJ2-7,TRBV4-1,.
ASSLAHGGSGLDTGELF,TRBJ2-2,TRBV7-6,TRBD2
ASSQDAGTRVETQY,TRBJ2-5,TRBV3-1/TRBV3-2,.
ASSFTGQPQH,TRBJ1-5,TRBV5-6,.
ATTGSQSGGNPTPSTDTQY,TRBJ2-3,TRBV24-1,TRBD2
ASSLQGTASYNEQF,TRBJ2-1,TRBV5-6,TRBD1
ASSTTGSGNTIY,TRBJ1-3,TRBV7-6,.
ASSLSGLAVSYEQY,TRBJ2-7,TRBV27,TRBD2
ASSLTPGGGYEQF,TRBJ2-1,TRBV7-2,TRBD1
ATRTGTGTFYEQY,TRBJ2-7,TRBV24-1,TRBD1
ASSSQPRQPR,TRBJ2-7,TRBV28,.
ASSPRAGGYGYT,TRBJ1-2,TRBV7-3,TRBD1
ASGLVRGQSHSNQPQH,TRBJ1-5,TRBV12-5,TRBD1
ASGYRQAVWTEAF,TRBJ1-1,TRBV12-5,.